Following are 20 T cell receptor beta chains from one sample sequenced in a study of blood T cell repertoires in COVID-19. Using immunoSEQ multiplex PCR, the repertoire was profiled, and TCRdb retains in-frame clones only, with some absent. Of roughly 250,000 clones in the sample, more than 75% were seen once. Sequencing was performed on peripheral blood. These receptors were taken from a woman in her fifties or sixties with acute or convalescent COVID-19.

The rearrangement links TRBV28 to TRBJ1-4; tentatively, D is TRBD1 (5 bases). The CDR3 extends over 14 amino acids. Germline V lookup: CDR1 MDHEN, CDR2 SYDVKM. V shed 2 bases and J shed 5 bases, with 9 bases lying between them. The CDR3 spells CASSLGALNEKLFF. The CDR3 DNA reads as TGTGCCAGCAGTTTAGGGGCACTGAATGAAAAACTGTTTTTT.

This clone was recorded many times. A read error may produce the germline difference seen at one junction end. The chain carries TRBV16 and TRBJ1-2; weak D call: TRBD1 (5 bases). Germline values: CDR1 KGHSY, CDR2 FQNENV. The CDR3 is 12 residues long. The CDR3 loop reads CASSQSMTDKYF. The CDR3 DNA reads TGTGCCAGCAGCCAATCGATGACGGACAAATACTTC.

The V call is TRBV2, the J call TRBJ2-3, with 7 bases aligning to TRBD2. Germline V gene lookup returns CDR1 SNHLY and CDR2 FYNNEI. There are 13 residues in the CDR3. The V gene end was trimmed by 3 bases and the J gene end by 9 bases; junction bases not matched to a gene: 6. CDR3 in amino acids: CASSEEAGDTQYF. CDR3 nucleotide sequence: TGTGCCAGCAGTGAGGAGGCGGGAGACACGCAGTATTTT.

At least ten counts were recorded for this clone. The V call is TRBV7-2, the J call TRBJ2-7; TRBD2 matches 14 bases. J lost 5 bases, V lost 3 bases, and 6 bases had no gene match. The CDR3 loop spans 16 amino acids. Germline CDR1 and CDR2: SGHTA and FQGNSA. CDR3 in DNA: TGTGCCAGCAGCTTTGGGACTAGCGGGAGTTGGGACGAGCAGTACTTC. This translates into CASSFGTSGSWDEQYF. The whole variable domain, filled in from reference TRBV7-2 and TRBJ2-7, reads GAGVSQSPSNKVTEKGKDVELRCDPISGHTALYWYRQSLGQGLEFLIYFQGNSAPDKSGLPSDRFSAERTGGSVSTLTIQRTQQEDSAVYLCASSFGTSGSWDEQYFGPGTRLTVT.

The CDR3 DNA reads TGTGCCATCAGTGAGGCTAGCGGGAATATTTACAATGAGCAGTTCTTC. Amino acids: CAISEASGNIYNEQFF. The gene calls are TRBV10-3 and TRBJ2-1; 9 nucleotides match TRBD2. This CDR3 region has 16 residues. Germline assignment: CDR1 ENHRY and CDR2 SYGVKD. With V trimmed by 2 bases and J by 4 bases, 6 bases remained unmatched.

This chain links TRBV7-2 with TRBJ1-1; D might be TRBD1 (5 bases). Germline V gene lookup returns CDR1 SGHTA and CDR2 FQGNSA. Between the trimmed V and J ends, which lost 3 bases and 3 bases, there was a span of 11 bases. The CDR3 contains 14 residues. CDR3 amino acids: CASSFLTAHTEAFF. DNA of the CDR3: TGTGCCAGCAGCTTCTTGACAGCTCACACTGAAGCTTTCTTT.

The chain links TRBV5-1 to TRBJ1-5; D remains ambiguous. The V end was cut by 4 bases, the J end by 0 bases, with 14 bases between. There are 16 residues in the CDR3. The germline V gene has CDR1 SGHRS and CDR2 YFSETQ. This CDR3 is CASSPGVAYSNQPQHF. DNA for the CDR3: TGCGCCAGCAGCCCGGGAGTAGCTTATAGCAATCAGCCCCAGCATTTT.

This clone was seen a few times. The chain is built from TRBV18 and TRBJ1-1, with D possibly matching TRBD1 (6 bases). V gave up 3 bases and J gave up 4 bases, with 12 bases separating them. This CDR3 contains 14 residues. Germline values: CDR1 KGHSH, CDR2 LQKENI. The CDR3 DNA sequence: TGTGCCAGCTCACCGGACAGCCTGGGCACTGAAGCTTTCTTT. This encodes CASSPDSLGTEAFF.

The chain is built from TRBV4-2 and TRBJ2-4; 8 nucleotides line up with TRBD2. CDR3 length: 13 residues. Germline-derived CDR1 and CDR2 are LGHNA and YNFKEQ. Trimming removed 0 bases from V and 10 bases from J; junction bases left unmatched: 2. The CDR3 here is CASSQDRGGIQYF. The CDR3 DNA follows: TGTGCCAGCAGCCAAGACCGGGGGGGTATTCAGTACTTC.

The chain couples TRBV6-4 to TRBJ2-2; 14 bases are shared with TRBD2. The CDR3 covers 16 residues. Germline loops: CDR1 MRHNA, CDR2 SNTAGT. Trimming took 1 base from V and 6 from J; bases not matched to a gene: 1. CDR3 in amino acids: CASSDWTSGRPGELFF. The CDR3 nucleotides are TGTGCCAGCAGTGACTGGACTAGCGGGAGGCCCGGGGAGCTGTTTTTT.

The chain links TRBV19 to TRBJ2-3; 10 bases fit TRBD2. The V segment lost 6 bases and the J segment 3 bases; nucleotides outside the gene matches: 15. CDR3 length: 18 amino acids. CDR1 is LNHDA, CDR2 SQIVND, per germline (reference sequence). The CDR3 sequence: CASSPSGREPGWTDTQYF. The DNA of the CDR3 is TGTGCCAGTAGCCCAAGCGGGAGGGAGCCCGGATGGACAGATACGCAGTATTTT.

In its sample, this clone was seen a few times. The CDR3 DNA follows: TGTGCCAGCGGACCAGGGGGCTCCTACGAGCAGTACTTC. Translating it yields CASGPGGSYEQYF. This chain links TRBV9 with TRBJ2-7; 7 bases map to TRBD1. There are 13 residues in the CDR3. V shed 7 bases, J shed 0 bases, and the junction held 4 bases outside the gene matches. In germline, CDR1 is SGDLS, CDR2 YYNGEE.

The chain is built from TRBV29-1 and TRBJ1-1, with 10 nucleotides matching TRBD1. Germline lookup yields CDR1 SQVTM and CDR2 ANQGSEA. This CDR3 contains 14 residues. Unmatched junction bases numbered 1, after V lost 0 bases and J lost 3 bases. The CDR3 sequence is CSVEEGTGDTEAFF. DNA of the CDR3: TGCAGCGTTGAAGAGGGGACAGGGGACACTGAAGCTTTCTTT. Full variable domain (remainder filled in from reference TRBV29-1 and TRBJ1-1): SAVISQKPSRDICQRGTSLTIQCQVDSQVTMMFWYRQQPGQSLTLIATANQGSEATYESGFVIDKFPISRPNLTFSTLTVSNMSPEDSSIYLCSVEEGTGDTEAFFGQGTRLTVV.

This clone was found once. CDR3 sequence: CASSKDRGQVGYTF. In DNA form, the CDR3 reads TGTGCCAGCAGCAAGGACAGGGGGCAGGTCGGCTACACCTTC. The V call is TRBV4-2, the J call TRBJ1-2; 11 bases match TRBD1. The CDR3 contains 14 residues. The germline V gene encodes CDR1 LGHNA and CDR2 YNFKEQ. With 5 bases clipped from V and 8 bases from J, the junction kept 7 bases outside the gene matches.

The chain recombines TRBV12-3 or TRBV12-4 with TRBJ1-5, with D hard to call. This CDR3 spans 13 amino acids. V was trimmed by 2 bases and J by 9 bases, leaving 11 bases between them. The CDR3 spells CASSLSLSGPQHF. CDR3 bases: TGTGCCAGCAGTTTATCATTAAGCGGGCCCCAGCATTTT.

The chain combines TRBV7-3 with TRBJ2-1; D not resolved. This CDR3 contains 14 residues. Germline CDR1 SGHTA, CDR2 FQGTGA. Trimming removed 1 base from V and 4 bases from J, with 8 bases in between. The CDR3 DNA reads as TGTGCCAGCAGCTTAAGTCCAGGATACAATGAGCAGTTCTTC. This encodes CASSLSPGYNEQFF.

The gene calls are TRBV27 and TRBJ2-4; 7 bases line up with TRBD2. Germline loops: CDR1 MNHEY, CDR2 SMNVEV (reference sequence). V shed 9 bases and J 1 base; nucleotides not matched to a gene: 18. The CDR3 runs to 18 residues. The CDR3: CASPPPWERGGAKNIQYF. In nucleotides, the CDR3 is TGTGCCAGTCCCCCTCCCTGGGAGCGGGGAGGGGCCAAAAACATTCAGTACTTC.

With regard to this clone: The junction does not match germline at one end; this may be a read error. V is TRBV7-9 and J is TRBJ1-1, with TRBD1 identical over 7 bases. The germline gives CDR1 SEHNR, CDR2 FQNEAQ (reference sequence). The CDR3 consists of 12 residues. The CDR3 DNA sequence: TGTGCCAGCAGCCGACAGGGCCCTGAGGCTTTCTTT. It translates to CASSRQGPEAFF.

DNA for the CDR3: TGTGCCAGCATTCTCAGGGGTGTGGAAGGCTACACCTTC. The encoded protein is CASILRGVEGYTF. The V gene is TRBV12-3 or TRBV12-4, the J gene TRBJ1-2; TRBD1 might be the D (6 bases). The length of the CDR3 is 13 residues. V gave up 7 bases and J gave up 8 bases, with 17 bases separating them.

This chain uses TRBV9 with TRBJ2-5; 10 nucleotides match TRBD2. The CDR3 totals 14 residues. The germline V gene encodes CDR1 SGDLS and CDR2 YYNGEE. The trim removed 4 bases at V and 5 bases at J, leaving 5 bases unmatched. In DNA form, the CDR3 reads TGTGCCAGCAGCCCACTAGCGGGACCCGAGACCCAGTACTTC. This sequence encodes CASSPLAGPETQYF. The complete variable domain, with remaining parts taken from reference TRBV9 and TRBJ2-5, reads DSGVTQTPKHLITATGQRVTLRCSPRSGDLSVYWYQQSLDQGLQFLIQYYNGEERAKGNILERFSAQQFPDLHSELNLSSLELGDSALYFCASSPLAGPETQYFGPGTRLLVL.